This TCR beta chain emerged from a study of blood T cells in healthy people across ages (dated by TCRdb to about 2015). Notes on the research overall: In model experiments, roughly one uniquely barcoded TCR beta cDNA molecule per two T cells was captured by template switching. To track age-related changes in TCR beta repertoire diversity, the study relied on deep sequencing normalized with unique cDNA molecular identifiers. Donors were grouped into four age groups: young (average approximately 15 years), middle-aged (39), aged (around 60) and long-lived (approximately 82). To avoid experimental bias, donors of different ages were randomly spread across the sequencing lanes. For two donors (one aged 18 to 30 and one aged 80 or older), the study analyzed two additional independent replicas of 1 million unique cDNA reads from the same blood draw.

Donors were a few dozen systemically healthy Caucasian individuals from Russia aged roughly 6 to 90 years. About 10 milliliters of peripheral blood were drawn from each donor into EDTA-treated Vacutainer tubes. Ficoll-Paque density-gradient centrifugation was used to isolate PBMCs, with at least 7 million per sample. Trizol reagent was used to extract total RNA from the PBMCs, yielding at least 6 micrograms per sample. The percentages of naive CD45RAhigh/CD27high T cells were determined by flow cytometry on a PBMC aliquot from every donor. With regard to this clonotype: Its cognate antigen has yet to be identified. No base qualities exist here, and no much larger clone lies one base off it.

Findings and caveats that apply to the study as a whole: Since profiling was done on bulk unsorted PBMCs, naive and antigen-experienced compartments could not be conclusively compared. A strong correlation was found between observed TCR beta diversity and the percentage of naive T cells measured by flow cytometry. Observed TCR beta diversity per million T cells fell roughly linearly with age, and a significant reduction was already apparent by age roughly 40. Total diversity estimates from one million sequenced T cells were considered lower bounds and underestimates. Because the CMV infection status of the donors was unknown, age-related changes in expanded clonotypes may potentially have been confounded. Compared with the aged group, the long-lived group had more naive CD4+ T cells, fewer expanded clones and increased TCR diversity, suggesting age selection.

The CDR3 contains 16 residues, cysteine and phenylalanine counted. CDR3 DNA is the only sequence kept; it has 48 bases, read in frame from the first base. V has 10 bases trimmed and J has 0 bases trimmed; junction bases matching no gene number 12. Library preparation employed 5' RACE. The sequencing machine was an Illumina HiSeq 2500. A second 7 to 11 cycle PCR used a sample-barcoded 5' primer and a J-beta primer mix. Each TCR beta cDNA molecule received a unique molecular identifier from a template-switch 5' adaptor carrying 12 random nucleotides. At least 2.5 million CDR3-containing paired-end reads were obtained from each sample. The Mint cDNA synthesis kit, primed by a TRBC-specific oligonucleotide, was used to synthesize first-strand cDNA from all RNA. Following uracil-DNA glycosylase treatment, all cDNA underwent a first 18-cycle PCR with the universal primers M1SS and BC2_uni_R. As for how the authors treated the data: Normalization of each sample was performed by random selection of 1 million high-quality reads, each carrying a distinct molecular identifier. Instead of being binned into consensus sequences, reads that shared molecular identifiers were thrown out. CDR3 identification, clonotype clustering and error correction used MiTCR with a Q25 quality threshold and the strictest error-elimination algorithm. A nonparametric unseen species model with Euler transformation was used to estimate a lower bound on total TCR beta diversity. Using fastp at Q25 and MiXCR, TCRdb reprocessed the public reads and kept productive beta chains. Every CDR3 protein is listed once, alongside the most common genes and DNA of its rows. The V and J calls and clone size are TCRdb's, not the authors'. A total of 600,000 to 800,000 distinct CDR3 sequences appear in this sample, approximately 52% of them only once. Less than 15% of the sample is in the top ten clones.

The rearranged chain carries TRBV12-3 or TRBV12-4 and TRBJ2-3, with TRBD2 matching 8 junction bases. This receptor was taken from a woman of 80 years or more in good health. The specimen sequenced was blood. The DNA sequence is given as TGTGCCACCCTCGTCCCGGGACTAGATAGCACAGATACGCAGTATTTT. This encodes CATLVPGLDSTDTQYF.